A selection of T cell receptor beta chains follows, all from one sample in a study of T cells after yellow fever vaccination. One entry per CDR3 protein, called by TCRdb with MiXCR from the 5' RACE reads. The table has hundreds of thousands of distinct CDR3 sequences, 9% to 15% seen once. The sample consisted of PBMCs, taken on the day of the yellow fever booster vaccination. The receptors were gathered from a man aged 30-40 years who received the YFV17D yellow fever vaccine. CDR3s include the opening cysteine and the closing phenylalanine or tryptophan. Fields, in order: D gene, J gene, V gene, CDR3 length, clone size, CDR3 DNA, CDR3 protein. D genes are given only for firm matches. A clone size is listed for some rows: how often the clone was seen (once, few, many), or a class if it is expanded.

-,TRBJ2-3,TRBV6-5,14,many,TGTGCCAGCAGCTTATACCGGGAACCCGATACGCAGTATTTT,CASSLYREPDTQYF
-,TRBJ2-5,TRBV5-1,12,many,TGCGCCAGCTTCCGGGATCCGGAGACCCAGTACTTC,CASFRDPETQYF
-,TRBJ2-7,TRBV5-1,15,-,TGCGCCAGCAGCTTGGCTTCAGGCACATCCTACGAGCAGTACTTC,CASSLASGTSYEQYF
TRBD2,TRBJ2-3,TRBV20-1,14,many,TGCAGCCCGACCGTAAGCGGGAGTTCAGATACGCAGTATTTT,CSPTVSGSSDTQYF
TRBD2,TRBJ2-1,TRBV10-3,15,-,TGTGCCATCAGTGGTAAGAGCGGGAGTCGCTATGAGCAGTTCTTC,CAISGKSGSRYEQFF
TRBD1,TRBJ1-2,TRBV7-9,16,-,TGTGCCAGCACCAGAGACAGGGAGGCCGCTAACTATGGCTACACCTTC,CASTRDREAANYGYTF
-,TRBJ2-5,TRBV12-3/TRBV12-4,15,few,TGTGCCAGCAACCCTAAGGGCGGCCTTCAAGAGACCCAGTACTTC,CASNPKGGLQETQYF
-,TRBJ2-6,TRBV7-2,17,-,TGTGCCAGCAGCTTAGTCCCAGGGCGGGATGGGGCCAACGTCCTGACTTTC,CASSLVPGRDGANVLTF
-,TRBJ1-5,TRBV7-2,14,few,TGTGCCAGCAGCTCAAAAAAATCGACAGGCGACCTACATTTT,CASSSKKSTGDLHF
-,TRBJ2-5,TRBV7-2,16,-,TGTGCCAGCAGCTTTATGGGCAGGGATGATTGGGAGACCCAGTACTTC,CASSFMGRDDWETQYF
TRBD1,TRBJ2-1,TRBV5-8,16,-,TGTGCCAGCAGCGCGGACAGGGGTTTCTCCTACAATGAGCAGTTCTTC,CASSADRGFSYNEQFF
-,TRBJ2-5,TRBV20-1,13,-,TGCAGTGCCAGACCCCCATTGTGGGAGACCCAGTACTTC,CSARPPLWETQYF
TRBD1,TRBJ2-2,TRBV29-1,14,few,TGCAGCGTTGGAAGGCAGGGGGCAACCGGGGAGCTGTTTTTT,CSVGRQGATGELFF
-,TRBJ2-2,TRBV19,12,-,TGTGCCAGCCGGCCCCTCGCCGGGGAGCTGTTTTTT,CASRPLAGELFF
TRBD2,TRBJ2-1,TRBV3-1,15,-,TGTGCCAGCAGCCCCGGGGCGGGAGCCTACAATGAGCAGTTCTTC,CASSPGAGAYNEQFF
-,TRBJ2-1,TRBV11-2,14,few,TGTGCCAGCAGCCGGACGAACTCCTACAATGAGCAGTTCTTC,CASSRTNSYNEQFF
-,TRBJ1-5,TRBV10-3,13,few,TGTGCCATCATGGGGGGGTCGGATCAGCCCCAGCATTTT,CAIMGGSDQPQHF
-,TRBJ1-2,TRBV19,14,-,TGTGCCAGTAGTATCGTGGTGATGAACTATGGCTACACCTTC,CASSIVVMNYGYTF
TRBD1,TRBJ2-7,TRBV9,16,-,TGTGCCAGCAGCGTAGCTTTGGGACAGGGAATCTACGAGCAGTACTTC,CASSVALGQGIYEQYF
-,TRBJ2-1,TRBV20-1,15,-,TGCAGTGCTAGCACGGGGCCCCAATCCTACAATGAGCAGTTCTTC,CSASTGPQSYNEQFF
TRBD2,TRBJ2-7,TRBV6-1,16,many,TGTGCCAGCAGCAGGGGACTAGCGGGGCGCTCCTACGAGCAGTACTTC,CASSRGLAGRSYEQYF
TRBD1,TRBJ1-1,TRBV6-5,14,many,TGTGCCAGCAGTACCACGAGACAGGGTAGTTTTGCTTTCTTT,CASSTTRQGSFAFF
TRBD2,TRBJ2-1,TRBV10-3,16,-,TGTGCCATCAGTGAGTCGCTAGCGGGAGGTTACAATGAGCAGTTCTTC,CAISESLAGGYNEQFF
TRBD1,TRBJ2-3,TRBV5-1,14,few,TGCGCCAGCAGAGAGGACAGGGGGACAGATACGCAGTATTTT,CASREDRGTDTQYF
TRBD1,TRBJ2-3,TRBV9,15,-,TGTGCCAGCAGCGTCAGTGGGACAGCCTCAGATACGCAGTATTTT,CASSVSGTASDTQYF
-,TRBJ2-6,TRBV14,17,-,TGTGCCAGCAGCCAAGGTGTGCTAATCTCTGGGGCCAACGTCCTGACTTTC,CASSQGVLISGANVLTF
TRBD2,TRBJ2-7,TRBV7-9,15,once,TGTGCCAGCAGCTTAGGGACTAGCGGGAGAAGCGAGCAGTACTTC,CASSLGTSGRSEQYF
TRBD2,TRBJ2-7,TRBV2,14,-,TGTGCCAGCAGACCGACTAGCGGGATGGGTGAGCAGTACTTC,CASRPTSGMGEQYF
-,TRBJ2-7,TRBV4-2,13,-,TGTGCCAGCAGCCAGTGGGAGCTTTACGAGCAGTACTTC,CASSQWELYEQYF
TRBD1,TRBJ1-5,TRBV10-2,15,once,TGCGCCAGCAGTATCCGACAGGGCCACAATCAGCCCCAGCATTTT,CASSIRQGHNQPQHF
TRBD1,TRBJ1-2,TRBV18,13,few,TGTGCCAGCTCACCCGGGACAGGAATCGCCTACACCTTC,CASSPGTGIAYTF
-,TRBJ2-3,TRBV14,17,many,TGTGCCAGCAGCCCCCCCTGGGACATTGATAGCACAGATACGCAGTATTTT,CASSPPWDIDSTDTQYF
TRBD1,TRBJ2-7,TRBV5-6,16,-,TGTGCCAGCAGCTCGTCCGGGACAGGATTATCCTACGAGCAGTACTTC,CASSSSGTGLSYEQYF
-,TRBJ2-7,TRBV5-1,14,-,TGCGCCAGCAGCTTCGGGGACATTGCCTACGAGCAGTACTTC,CASSFGDIAYEQYF
-,TRBJ1-1,TRBV30,14,few,TGTGCCTGGAGTGTAGGCAACACGAACACTGAAGCTTTCTTT,CAWSVGNTNTEAFF
-,TRBJ2-2,TRBV5-1,17,-,TGCGCCAGCAGCAAAAGGGCCGGGACGGCAAACACCGGGGAGCTGTTTTTT,CASSKRAGTANTGELFF
-,TRBJ2-5,TRBV29-1,10,-,TGCAGCGTGGGGAATCCGACCCAGTACTTC,CSVGNPTQYF
-,TRBJ1-6,TRBV5-4,14,few,TGTGCCAGCAGCTTGAAGGGGATTAATTCACCCCTCCACTTT,CASSLKGINSPLHF
TRBD2,TRBJ2-1,TRBV9,17,-,TGTGCCAGCAGCCCTACTAGCGGGAGGGTTCCCTACAATGAGCAGTTCTTC,CASSPTSGRVPYNEQFF
-,TRBJ2-2,TRBV9,17,-,TGTGCCAGCAGCGTCCCCGCCCTAGCGATGAGCACCGGGGAGCTGTTTTTT,CASSVPALAMSTGELFF
-,TRBJ1-5,TRBV20-1,14,-,TGCAGTGCGCATCTTGGGGCCCTCAATCAGCCCCAGCATTTT,CSAHLGALNQPQHF
-,TRBJ2-1,TRBV30,14,few,TGTGCCTGGGCAGCAGGATTAGACTACAATGAGCAGTTCTTC,CAWAAGLDYNEQFF
-,TRBJ2-2,TRBV24-1,13,many,TGTACTTATATAAGACATTCCGCCGGGGAGCTGTTTTTT,CTYIRHSAGELFF
TRBD2,TRBJ2-4,TRBV7-6,15,few,TGTGCCAGCAGCTTAGAGGCGGGGGGCAAAAACATTCAGTACTTC,CASSLEAGGKNIQYF
-,TRBJ2-5,TRBV5-1,15,few,TGCGCCAGCAGCTTCACCACAGGGGAGGCGGAGACCCAGTACTTC,CASSFTTGEAETQYF
TRBD2,TRBJ2-1,TRBV30,14,-,TGTGCCTGGCACTTAGCGGGAGGAAACAATGAGCAGTTCTTC,CAWHLAGGNNEQFF
TRBD1,TRBJ1-5,TRBV18,16,-,TGTGCCAGCTCACCTAACCGGGACAGGGGCAATCAGCCCCAGCATTTT,CASSPNRDRGNQPQHF